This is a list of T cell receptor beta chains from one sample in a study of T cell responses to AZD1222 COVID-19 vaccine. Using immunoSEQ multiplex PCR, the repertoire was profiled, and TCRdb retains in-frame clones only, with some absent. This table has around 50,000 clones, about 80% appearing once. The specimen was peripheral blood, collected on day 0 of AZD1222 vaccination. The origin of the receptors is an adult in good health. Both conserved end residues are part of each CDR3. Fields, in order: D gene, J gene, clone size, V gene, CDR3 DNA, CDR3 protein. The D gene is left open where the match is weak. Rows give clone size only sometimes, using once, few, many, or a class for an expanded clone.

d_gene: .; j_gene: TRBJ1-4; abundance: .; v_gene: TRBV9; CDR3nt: TGTGCCAGCAGCTCAAGGACAGAAAGAAATGAAAAACTGTTTTTT; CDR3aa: CASSSRTERNEKLFF
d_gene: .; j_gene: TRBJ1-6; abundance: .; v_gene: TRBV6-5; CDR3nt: TGTGCCAGCAAGAACAGGGAGAATTCACCCCTCCACTTT; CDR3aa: CASKNRENSPLHF
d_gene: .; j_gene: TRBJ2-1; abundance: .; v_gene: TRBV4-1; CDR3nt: TGCGCCAGCAGCCATAACGGAGGGTTTGAACAGTTCTTC; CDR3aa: CASSHNGGFEQFF
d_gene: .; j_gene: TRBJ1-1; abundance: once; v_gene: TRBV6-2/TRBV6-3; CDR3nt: TGTGCCAGCAGTGAGGAGGGGAGAGTTGAAGCTTTCTTT; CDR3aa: CASSEEGRVEAFF
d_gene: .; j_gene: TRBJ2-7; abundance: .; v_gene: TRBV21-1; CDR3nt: TGTGCCAGCAGCAAAGTAAAGAGCTCCTACGAGCAGTACTTC; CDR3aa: CASSKVKSSYEQYF
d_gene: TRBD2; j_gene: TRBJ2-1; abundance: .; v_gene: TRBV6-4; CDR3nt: TGTGCCAGCAGTGAAGGGCTAGCGGGGTACAATGAGCAGTTCTTC; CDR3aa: CASSEGLAGYNEQFF
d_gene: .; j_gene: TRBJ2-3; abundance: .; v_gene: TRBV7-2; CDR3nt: TGTGCCAGCAGCCCCCGGGACCGTCCCACAGATACGCAGTATTTT; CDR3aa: CASSPRDRPTDTQYF
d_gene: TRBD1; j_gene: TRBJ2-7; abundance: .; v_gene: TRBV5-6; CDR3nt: TGTGCCAGCAGCCGGGACAGGGACCACGAGCAGTACTTC; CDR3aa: CASSRDRDHEQYF
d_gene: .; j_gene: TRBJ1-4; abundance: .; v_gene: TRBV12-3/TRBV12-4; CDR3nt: TGTGCCAGCAGTTTAGTATATGGGGAACTGTTTTTT; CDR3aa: CASSLVYGELFF
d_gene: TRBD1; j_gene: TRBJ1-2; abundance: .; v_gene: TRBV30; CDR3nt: TGTGCCTGGAGTGGGGGACAGGCCTATGGCTACACCTTC; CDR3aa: CAWSGGQAYGYTF
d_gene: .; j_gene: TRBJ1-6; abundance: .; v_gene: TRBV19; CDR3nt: TGTGCCAGTAGTCGGGTCCACTATAATTCACCCCTCCACTTT; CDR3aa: CASSRVHYNSPLHF
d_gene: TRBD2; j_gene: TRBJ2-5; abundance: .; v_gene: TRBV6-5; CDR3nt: TGTGCCAGCAGTTCGACTAGCGGGGTATCTAAAGAGACCCAGTACTTC; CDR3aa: CASSSTSGVSKETQYF
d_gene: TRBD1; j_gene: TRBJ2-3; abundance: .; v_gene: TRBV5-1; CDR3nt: TGCGCCAGCAGCACGACAGGGGACCATACGCAGTATTTT; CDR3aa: CASSTTGDHTQYF
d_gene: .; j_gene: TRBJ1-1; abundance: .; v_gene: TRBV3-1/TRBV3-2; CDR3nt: TGTGCCAGCAGCCAGACCTCGAAAGGGGGTGAAGCTTTCTTT; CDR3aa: CASSQTSKGGEAFF
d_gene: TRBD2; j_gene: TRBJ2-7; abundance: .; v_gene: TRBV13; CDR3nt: TGTGCCAGCAGCTATGCGGCTAGCGGGGAGTACGAGCAGTACTTC; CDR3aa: CASSYAASGEYEQYF
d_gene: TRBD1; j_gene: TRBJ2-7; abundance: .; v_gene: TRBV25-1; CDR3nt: TGTGCCAGCACCCCTACTGGGGGACAGGGGTCCAACGAGCAGTACTTC; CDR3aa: CASTPTGGQGSNEQYF
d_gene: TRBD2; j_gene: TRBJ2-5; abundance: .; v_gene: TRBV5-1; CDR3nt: TGCGCCAGCAGCCCGGGACTAACGGAGACCCAGTACTTC; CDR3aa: CASSPGLTETQYF
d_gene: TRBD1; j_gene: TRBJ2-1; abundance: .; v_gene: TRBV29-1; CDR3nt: TGCAGCGTCCGGGACAGGGTTACAAATGAGCAGTTCTTC; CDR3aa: CSVRDRVTNEQFF
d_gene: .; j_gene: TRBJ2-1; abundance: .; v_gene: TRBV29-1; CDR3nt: TGCAGCGTTGATATGTATGAGCAGTTCTTC; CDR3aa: CSVDMYEQFF
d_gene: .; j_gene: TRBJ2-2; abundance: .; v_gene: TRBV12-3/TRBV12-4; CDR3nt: TGTGCCAGCAGTATTTCTACGAACGGGGAGCTGTTTTTT; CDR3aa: CASSISTNGELFF
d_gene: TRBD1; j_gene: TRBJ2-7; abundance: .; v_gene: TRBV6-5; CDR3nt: TGTGCCAGCAGTTCCCAGACAGGGAGCTCCTACGAGCAGTACTTC; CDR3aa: CASSSQTGSSYEQYF
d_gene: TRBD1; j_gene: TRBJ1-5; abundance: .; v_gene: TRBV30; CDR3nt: TGTGCCTGTAGCCGGGACAGGCATAGCAATCAGCCCCAGCATTTT; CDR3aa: CACSRDRHSNQPQHF
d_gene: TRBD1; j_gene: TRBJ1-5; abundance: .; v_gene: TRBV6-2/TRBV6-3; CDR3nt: TGTGCCAGCAGTAAGCGTTCCCGGGACAGGGGATGGAGTAGCAATCAGCCCCAGCATTTT; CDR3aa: CASSKRSRDRGWSSNQPQHF
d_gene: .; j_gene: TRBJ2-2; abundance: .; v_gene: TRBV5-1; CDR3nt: TGCGCCAGCAGCTTGGTCCTAAACACCGGGGAGCTGTTTTTT; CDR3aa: CASSLVLNTGELFF
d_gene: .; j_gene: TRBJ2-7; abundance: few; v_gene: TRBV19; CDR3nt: TGTGCCAGTAGTGCCCACAGGGTAGCCTACGAGCAGTACTTC; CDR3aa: CASSAHRVAYEQYF
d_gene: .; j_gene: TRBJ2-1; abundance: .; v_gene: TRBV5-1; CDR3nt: TGCGCCAGCAGCCCTAGGGGGGGAGGGCCACCCTACAATGAGCAGTTCTTC; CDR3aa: CASSPRGGGPPYNEQFF
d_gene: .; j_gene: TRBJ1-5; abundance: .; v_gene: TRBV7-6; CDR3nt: TGTGCCAGCAGCCCTCAAGTTGGGGCGGCGTTTGTGCCCCAGCATTTT; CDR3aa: CASSPQVGAAFVPQHF
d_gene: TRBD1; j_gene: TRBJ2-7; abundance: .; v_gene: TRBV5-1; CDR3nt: TGCGCCAGCAGCCGGGCAGGACAGGGGGCTTCGCAGTACTTC; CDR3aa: CASSRAGQGASQYF
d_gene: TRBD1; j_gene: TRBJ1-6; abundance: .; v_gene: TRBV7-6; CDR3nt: TGTGCCAGCAGCTCCGCGTCTCGACAGGGAAAAGGTTCACCCCTCCACTTT; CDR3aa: CASSSASRQGKGSPLHF
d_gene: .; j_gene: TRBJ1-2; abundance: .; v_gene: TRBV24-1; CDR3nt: TGTGCCACCAGTGATGATGACAGAATCTATGGCTACACCTTC; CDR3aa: CATSDDDRIYGYTF
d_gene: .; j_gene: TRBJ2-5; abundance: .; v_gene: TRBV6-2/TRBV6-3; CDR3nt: TGTGCCAGCAGTTTGGGACGTCGCGTGTGGGAGACCCAGTACTTC; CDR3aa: CASSLGRRVWETQYF
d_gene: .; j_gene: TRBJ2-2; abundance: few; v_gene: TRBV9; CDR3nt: TGTGCCAGCAGCGTAGGAGGGAGAGGCACCGGGGAGCTGTTTTTT; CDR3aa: CASSVGGRGTGELFF
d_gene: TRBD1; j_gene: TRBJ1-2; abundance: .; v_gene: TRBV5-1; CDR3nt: TGCGCCAGCAGCTTTGGGCAGGGGGACTATGGCTACACCTTC; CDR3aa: CASSFGQGDYGYTF
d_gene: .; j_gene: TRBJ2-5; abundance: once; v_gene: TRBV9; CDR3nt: TGTGCCAGCAGCGTAGGCAACAGTAAAGAGACCCAGTACTTC; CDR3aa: CASSVGNSKETQYF
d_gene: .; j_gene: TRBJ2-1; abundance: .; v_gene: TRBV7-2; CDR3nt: TGTGCCAGCAGCCACCGGGAGATAGGCGAGCAGTTCTTC; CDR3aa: CASSHREIGEQFF
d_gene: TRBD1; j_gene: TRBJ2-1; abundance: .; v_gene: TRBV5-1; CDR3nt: TGCGCCAGCAGCGCACGGACAGGGTCGGAGGAGCAGTTCTTC; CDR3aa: CASSARTGSEEQFF
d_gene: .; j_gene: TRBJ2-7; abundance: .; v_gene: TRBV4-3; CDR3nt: TGCGCCAGCAGCCCTGACAGAGTCTCCTACGAGCAGTACTTC; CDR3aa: CASSPDRVSYEQYF
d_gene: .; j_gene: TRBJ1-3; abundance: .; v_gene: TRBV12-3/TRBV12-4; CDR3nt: TGTGCCAGCAGTTCGACCGCGAACACCATATATTTT; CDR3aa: CASSSTANTIYF
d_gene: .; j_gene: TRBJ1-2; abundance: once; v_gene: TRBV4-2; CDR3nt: TGTGCCAGCAGCCAAGATTGGGAAGGAAACTATGGCTACACCTTC; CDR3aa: CASSQDWEGNYGYTF
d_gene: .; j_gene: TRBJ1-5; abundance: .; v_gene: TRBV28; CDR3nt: TGTGCCAGCAGTCAGACCCCTAATCAGCCCCAGCATTTT; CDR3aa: CASSQTPNQPQHF
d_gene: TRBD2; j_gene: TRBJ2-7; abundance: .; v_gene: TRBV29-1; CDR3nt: TGCAGCGTTGCTAGGCTAGCGGGGGGCGAGCAGTACTTC; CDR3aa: CSVARLAGGEQYF
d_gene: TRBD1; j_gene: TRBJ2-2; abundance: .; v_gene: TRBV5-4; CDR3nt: TGTGCCAGCAGCTTGGGACAGGGGGCGACAATCACCGGGGAGCTGTTTTTT; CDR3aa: CASSLGQGATITGELFF
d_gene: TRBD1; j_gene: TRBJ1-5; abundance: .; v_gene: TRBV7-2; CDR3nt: TGTGCCAGCAGTAGGGACAGTTCCAATCAGCCCCAGCATTTT; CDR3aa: CASSRDSSNQPQHF
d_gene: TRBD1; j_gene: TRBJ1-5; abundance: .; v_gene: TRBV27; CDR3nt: TGTGCCAGCAGTTCCGAGACAGGGGGCAGGTCCCAGCATTTT; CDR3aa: CASSSETGGRSQHF